This TCR beta chain was profiled in a study of shared clonotypes between healthy human individuals. V was cut by 3 bases and J by 3 bases, with 15 bases left in between. The CDR3 sequence is 15 residues long. Germline loops: CDR1 LNHDA, CDR2 SQIVND (reference sequence). The data were produced by immunoSEQ multiplex PCR, yet TCRdb's version contains in-frame clones alone and is incomplete. This sample carries approximately 2,300,000 clones, roughly 90% of them seen once, and the ten largest clones take 0.37%. The sequence was collected from a man younger than 35 in good health. Some clones in this sample may be carry-over from other donors' samples. Source material: naive CD4+ T cells from PBMCs. Subset denoted: CD45RA+ positively selected. The J gene is TRBJ2-7, the V gene TRBV19; D unresolved. The DNA of the CDR3 is TGTGCCAGTAGTATGCCGGGCCTTACCATCTACGAGCAGTACTTC. The encoded protein is CASSMPGLTIYEQYF.